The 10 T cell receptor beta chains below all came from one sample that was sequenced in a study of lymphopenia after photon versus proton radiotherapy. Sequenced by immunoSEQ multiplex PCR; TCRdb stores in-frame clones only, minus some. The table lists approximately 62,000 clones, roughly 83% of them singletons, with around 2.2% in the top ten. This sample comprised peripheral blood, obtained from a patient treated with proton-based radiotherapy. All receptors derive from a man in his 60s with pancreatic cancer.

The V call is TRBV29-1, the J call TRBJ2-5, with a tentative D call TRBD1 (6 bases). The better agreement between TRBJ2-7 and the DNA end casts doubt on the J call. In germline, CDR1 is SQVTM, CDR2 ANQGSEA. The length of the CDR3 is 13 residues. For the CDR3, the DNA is TGCAGCGTTGAAGATCAGGGGAACTACGAGCAGTACTTC. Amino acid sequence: CSVEDQGNYEQYF.

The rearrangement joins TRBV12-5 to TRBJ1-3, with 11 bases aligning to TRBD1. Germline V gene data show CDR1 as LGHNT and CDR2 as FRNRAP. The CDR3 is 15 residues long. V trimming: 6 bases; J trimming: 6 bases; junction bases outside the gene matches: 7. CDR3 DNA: TGTGCTAGTGGAAACTATGGACAGGGGGCAAACACCATATATTTT. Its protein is CASGNYGQGANTIYF.

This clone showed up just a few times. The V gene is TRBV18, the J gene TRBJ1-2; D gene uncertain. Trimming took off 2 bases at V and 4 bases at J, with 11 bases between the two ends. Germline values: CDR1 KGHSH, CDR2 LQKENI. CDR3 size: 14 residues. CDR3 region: CASSPAPAGYGYTF. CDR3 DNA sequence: TGTGCCAGCTCACCAGCCCCCGCGGGCTATGGCTACACCTTC.

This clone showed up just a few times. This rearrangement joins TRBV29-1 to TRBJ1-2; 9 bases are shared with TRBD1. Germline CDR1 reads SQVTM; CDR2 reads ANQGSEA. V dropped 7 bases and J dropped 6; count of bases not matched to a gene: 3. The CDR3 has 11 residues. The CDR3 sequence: CSDRQGDGYTF. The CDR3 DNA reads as TGCAGCGACCGACAGGGGGATGGCTACACCTTC.

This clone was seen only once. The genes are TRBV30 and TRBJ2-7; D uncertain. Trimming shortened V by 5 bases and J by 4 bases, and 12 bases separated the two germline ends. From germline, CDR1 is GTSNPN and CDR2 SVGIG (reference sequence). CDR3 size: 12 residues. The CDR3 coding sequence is TGTGCCTGGGGGGAACAAGTTTACGAGCAGTACTTC. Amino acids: CAWGEQVYEQYF.

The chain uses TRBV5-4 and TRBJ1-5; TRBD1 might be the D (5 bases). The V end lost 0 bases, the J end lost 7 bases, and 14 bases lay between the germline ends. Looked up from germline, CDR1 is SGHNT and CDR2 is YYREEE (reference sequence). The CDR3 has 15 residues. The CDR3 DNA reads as TGTGCCAGCAGCTTGGGGGGGGGACCGATGCAGCCCCAGCATTTT. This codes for CASSLGGGPMQPQHF.

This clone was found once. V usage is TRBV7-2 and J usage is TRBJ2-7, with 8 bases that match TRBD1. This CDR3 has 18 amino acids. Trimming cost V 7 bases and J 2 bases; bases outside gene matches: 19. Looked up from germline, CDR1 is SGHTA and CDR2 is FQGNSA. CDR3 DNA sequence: TGTGCCAGCATCTCTAAAGGACAGGGCACTCAGGTTGCCTACGAGCAGTACTTC. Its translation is CASISKGQGTQVAYEQYF.

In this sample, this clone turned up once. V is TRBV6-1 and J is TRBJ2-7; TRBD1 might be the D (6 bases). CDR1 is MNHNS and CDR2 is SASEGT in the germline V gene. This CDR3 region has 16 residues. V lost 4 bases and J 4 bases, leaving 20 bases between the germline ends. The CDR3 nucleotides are TGTGCCAGCAGTGCCTACCGGGACATGTCAAGGTACGAGCAGTACTTC. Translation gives CASSAYRDMSRYEQYF.

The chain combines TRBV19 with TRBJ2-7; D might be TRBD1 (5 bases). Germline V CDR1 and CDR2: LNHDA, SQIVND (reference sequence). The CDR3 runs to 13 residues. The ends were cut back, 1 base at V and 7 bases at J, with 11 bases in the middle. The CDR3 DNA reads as TGTGCCAGTAGTATAGGCAGGGCCGGGGAGCAGTACTTC. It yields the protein CASSIGRAGEQYF.

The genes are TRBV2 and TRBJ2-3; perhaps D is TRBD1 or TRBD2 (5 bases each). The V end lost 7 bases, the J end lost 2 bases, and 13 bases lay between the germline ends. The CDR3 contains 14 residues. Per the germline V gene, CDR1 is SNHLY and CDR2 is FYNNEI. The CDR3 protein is CASKGRGVTDTQYF. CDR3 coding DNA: TGTGCCAGCAAAGGAAGGGGAGTCACAGATACGCAGTATTTT.